This T cell receptor (beta chain) was captured in a study of regulatory T cells in long-lasting Graves disease. On the study more broadly: Newly diagnosed Graves' patients had taken antithyroid drugs under 3 months.

Sample time point: newly diagnosed GD, antithyroid drugs for less than 3 months. Construction of the TCR library relied on RNA isolated from PBMCs. The patients were enrolled through endocrinology in Xi'an, China. Combining iRepertoire HTBI primers with Arm-PCR of CDR3 regions, the authors built TCR beta libraries. In TCRdb, the multiplex PCR reads were re-called with MiXCR into one record per CDR3 protein. The data contain hundreds of thousands of distinct CDR3 sequences, under 20% of them singletons. This sample also belongs to another study, concerning T cells in Graves' hyperthyroidism and ophthalmopathy. That publication notes: The model made its ophthalmopathy prediction, and onset followed a median approximately 7 months later.

The sequences come from peripheral blood mononuclear cells (PBMCs), collected at new diagnosis, from a patient treated with antithyroid drugs. The clonotype was recovered from a woman between 25 and 40 years old with Graves disease.

As DNA, the CDR3 is TGTGCCAGCACAAGCTTAGCGGGAGGGTCCTACAATGAGCAGTTCTTC. This encodes CASTSLAGGSYNEQFF. The chain is built from TRBV6-1 and TRBJ2-1; 11 bases agree with TRBD2. Germline lookup yields CDR1 MNHNS and CDR2 SASEGT. The CDR3 runs to 16 residues. The trim removed 7 bases at V and 1 base at J, leaving 6 bases unmatched.